This record covers a single T cell receptor beta chain. Its antigen remains unidentified. Sequencing of TCR beta was performed on blood CD8+ and CD4+ T cells. In contrast to the negatively isolated CD8+ and CD4+ T cells, TEMRA cells were FACS-enriched. This entry comes from a study of CD8 T cells in Susac syndrome. Study-wide findings and caveats: The study conceded that its TCR sequencing and HLA analysis involved relatively few individuals.

It was with random hexamers that 0.5 to 1 ug RNA was reverse transcribed. The TCR beta CDR3 was amplified by immunoSEQ multiplex PCR across 54 Vbeta, 13 Jbeta. Via MiXCR, TCRdb re-called the immunoSEQ multiplex PCR reads, giving one row per CDR3 protein. Of roughly 180,000 distinct CDR3 sequences detected, around 93% appear once; the ten largest clones hold roughly 0.097%. Germline V gene lookup returns CDR1 SGHRS and CDR2 YFSETQ. This CDR3 contains 13 residues. V lost 5 bases, J lost 8 bases, and 16 bases lay in between. The specimen sequenced was CD4+ T cells from PBMCs. This TCR derives from a human donor with multiple sclerosis. The rearrangement uses TRBV5-1 and TRBJ1-2, with D hard to call. CDR3 loop: CASRPDTQGGYTF. The CDR3, as DNA: TGCGCCAGCAGACCAGACACGCAAGGAGGCTACACCTTC. The full variable domain, rest sourced from reference TRBV5-1 and TRBJ1-2, is KAGVTQTPRYLIKTRGQQVTLSCSPISGHRSVSWYQQTPGQGLQFLFEYFSETQRNKGNFPGRFSGRQFSNSRSEMNVSTLELGDSALYLCASRPDTQGGYTFGSGTRLTVV.